This T cell receptor (beta chain) was captured in a study of T cell responses to AZD1222 COVID-19 vaccine. Study overall: Recipients boosted at about 4 weeks or about 12 weeks are pooled.

V was pared by 4 bases and J by 6 bases, with 13 bases between. Germline CDR1 is SGHRS and CDR2 is YFSETQ. This CDR3 has 14 residues. Regarding the study as a whole: Spike-wide vaccine-associated CD4 TCRs dominated at 160-218 and 743-854. Recipients of two AZD1222 doses showed rising Spike-specific TCR breadth and depth. Nearly half of the spike-specific TCRs reportedly recognize variant regions that carry no mutations.

Here immunoSEQ multiplex PCR was the method, and the copy in TCRdb shows in-frame clones only, minus some. This sample has about 100,000 clones, with approximately 83% found just once. As for this clone: Its antigen is currently unknown.

This specimen consisted of peripheral blood, obtained on day 0 of AZD1222 vaccination. The chain has TRBV5-1 and TRBJ1-4; D ambiguous. The TCR comes from an adult in good health. The CDR3 DNA follows: TGCGCCAGCAGCCTTGGTGGGGTGGATGAAAAACTGTTTTTT. Translated, it gives CASSLGGVDEKLFF.